This T cell receptor (beta chain) was found in a study of T cell responses to AZD1222 COVID-19 vaccine. General study points: Clonal diversity was possibly underestimated; the donors were predominantly white British and more often female. Just five to seven people given AZD1222 tested seropositive at baseline. Only after the peak T cell response were repertoires sampled.

Repertoires were generated with immunoSEQ multiplex PCR, while TCRdb's copy carries only in-frame clones and drops some. This table has tens of thousands of clones, 75% to 95% appearing once. Remarks on this clone: Its target is not known.

Sequencing was performed on peripheral blood, taken 28 days after the second dose of the MenACWY control vaccine. This clonotype originated in an adult who received the MenACWY meningococcal vaccine as a control.

CDR3 DNA: TGTGCCAGCATCCTGGGGGCGGCGGGAGGGCCAACAGATACGCAGTATTTT. Its translation is CASILGAAGGPTDTQYF. The V gene is TRBV7-8, the J gene TRBJ2-3, with 9 bases lining up with TRBD2. With V trimmed by 7 bases and J by 3 bases, 14 bases remained unmatched. Germline V gene sequence: CDR1 SGHVS, CDR2 FQNEAQ. The CDR3 consists of 17 residues.